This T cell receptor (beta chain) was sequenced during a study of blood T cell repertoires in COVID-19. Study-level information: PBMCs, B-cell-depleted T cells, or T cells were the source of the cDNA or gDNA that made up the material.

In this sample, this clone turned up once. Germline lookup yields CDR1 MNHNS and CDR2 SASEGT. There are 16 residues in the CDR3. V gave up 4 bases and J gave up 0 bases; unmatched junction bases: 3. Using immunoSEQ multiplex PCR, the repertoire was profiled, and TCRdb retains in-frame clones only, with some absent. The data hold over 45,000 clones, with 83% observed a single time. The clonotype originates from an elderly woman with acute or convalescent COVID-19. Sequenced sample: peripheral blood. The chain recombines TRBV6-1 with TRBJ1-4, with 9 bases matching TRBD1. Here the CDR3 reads CASSGDRGATNEKLFF. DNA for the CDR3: TGTGCCAGCAGTGGCGACAGGGGGGCAACTAATGAAAAACTGTTTTTT.